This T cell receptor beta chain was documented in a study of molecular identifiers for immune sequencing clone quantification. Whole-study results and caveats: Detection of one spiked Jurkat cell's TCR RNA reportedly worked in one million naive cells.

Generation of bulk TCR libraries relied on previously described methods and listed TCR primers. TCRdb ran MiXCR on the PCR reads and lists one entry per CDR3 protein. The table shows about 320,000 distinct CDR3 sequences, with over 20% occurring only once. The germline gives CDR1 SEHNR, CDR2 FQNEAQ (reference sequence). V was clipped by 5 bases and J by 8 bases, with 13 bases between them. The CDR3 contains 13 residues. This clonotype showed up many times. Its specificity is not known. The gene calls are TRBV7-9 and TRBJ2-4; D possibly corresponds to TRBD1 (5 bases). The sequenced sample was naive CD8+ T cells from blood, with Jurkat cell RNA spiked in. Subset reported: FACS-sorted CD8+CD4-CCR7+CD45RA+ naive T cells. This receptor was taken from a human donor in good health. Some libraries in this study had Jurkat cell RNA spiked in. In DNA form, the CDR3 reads TGTGCCAGCAGCCCAAAAAGGGGTCACATTCAGTACTTC. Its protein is CASSPKRGHIQYF.